This is a list of T cell receptor beta chains from one sample in a study of T cell changes during pregnancy in multiple sclerosis. Assay: immunoSEQ multiplex PCR; the TCRdb copy retains only in-frame clones and omits some. Of approximately 88,000 clones in the sample, approximately 94% were seen once. The source material was peripheral blood, sampled in the third trimester of pregnancy. The receptors come from a female donor with multiple sclerosis, enrolled in a pregnancy study. Each CDR3 is given with its conserved first and last residue. The D gene is left open where the match is weak. The listing skips clone size in some rows; elsewhere it reads once, few, many or a size class.

TRBD2	TRBJ2-1	TRBV27	NA	CASRGRARDEQFF	TGTGCCAGCCGGGGGAGGGCCCGGGATGAGCAGTTCTTC
NA	TRBJ2-1	TRBV7-2	NA	CASSFDSLTVSYEQFF	TGTGCCAGCAGCTTCGACTCTTTGACGGTGAGCTATGAGCAGTTCTTC
TRBD1	TRBJ1-3	TRBV5-5	NA	CASSEGQGRNTIYF	TGTGCCAGCAGCGAGGGACAGGGGAGAAACACCATATATTTT
NA	TRBJ1-5	TRBV6-5	NA	CASSAFLGDQPQHF	TGTGCCAGCAGTGCGTTCCTAGGGGATCAGCCCCAGCATTTT
TRBD2	TRBJ2-7	TRBV7-9	NA	CASSLVRLADTYEQYF	TGTGCCAGCAGCTTAGTCAGGCTAGCGGATACCTACGAGCAGTACTTC
NA	TRBJ1-2	TRBV11-1	once	CASSFRSPSANYGYTF	TGTGCCAGCAGCTTTCGATCCCCGAGTGCTAACTATGGCTACACCTTC
TRBD1	TRBJ2-2	TRBV10-3	NA	CAISDKQGKGELFF	TGTGCCATCAGTGATAAACAGGGGAAAGGGGAGCTGTTTTTT
TRBD2	TRBJ2-1	TRBV28	NA	CASSPPWTSGNNEQFF	TGTGCCAGCAGTCCCCCCTGGACTAGCGGGAACAATGAGCAGTTCTTC
NA	TRBJ2-7	TRBV7-2	NA	CASSQGSSYEQYF	TGTGCCAGCAGCCAAGGGAGCTCCTACGAGCAGTACTTC
NA	TRBJ2-7	TRBV7-9	NA	CASSLEEISYEQYF	TGTGCCAGCAGCTTAGAAGAGATCTCCTACGAGCAGTACTTC
NA	TRBJ1-3	TRBV30	few	CAWSVQGGNTIYF	TGTGCCTGGAGTGTACAGGGTGGAAACACCATATATTTT
TRBD1	TRBJ2-7	TRBV27	NA	CASSLEGRTGPSYEQYF	TGTGCCAGCAGTTTAGAGGGCCGGACAGGGCCCTCCTACGAGCAGTACTTC